This T cell receptor beta chain was captured by sequencing in a study of blood T cell repertoires in COVID-19. Study-wide context: Sites in the United States, Italy and Spain provided acute and convalescent COVID-19 samples.

Germline CDR1 reads SGHTS; CDR2 reads YDEGEE. The CDR3 is 15 amino acids. Trimming pared 2 bases from V and 5 bases from J, leaving 15 bases between. Using immunoSEQ multiplex PCR, the repertoire was profiled, and TCRdb retains in-frame clones only, with some absent. The sample consists of approximately 110,000 clones, roughly 70% of them appearing once. The rearrangement joins TRBV5-8 to TRBJ2-3; maybe TRBD2 (7 bases). The sample consisted of peripheral blood. The TCR sequence derives from a human donor with acute or convalescent COVID-19. The donor label of this sample is uncertain. The CDR3 bases are TGTGCCAGCAGCTTCGAAGGGGGGGCGAAAGATACGCAGTATTTT. The encoded protein is CASSFEGGAKDTQYF.